The 4 T cell receptor beta chains given below trace back to one sample, sequenced in a study of cytomegalovirus exposure and HLA in healthy donors. The repertoire was sequenced with immunoSEQ multiplex PCR; TCRdb's copy has only in-frame clones and lacks some. The sample has some 120,000 clones; about 84% are singletons. The specimen was PBMCs. These receptor sequences come from a woman in her twenties or thirties in good health and CMV-seronegative.

A single count supports this clone. This chain links TRBV4-3 with TRBJ2-1; 7 nucleotides line up with TRBD2. The V segment lost 3 bases and the J segment 3 bases; nucleotides outside the gene matches: 8. The CDR3 runs 16 residues. Germline V lookup: CDR1 LGHNA, CDR2 YSLEER. For the CDR3, the DNA is TGCGCCAGCAGCCAGTCTAGCGGAGCTATCTACAATGAGCAGTTCTTC. It encodes CASSQSSGAIYNEQFF.

The chain uses TRBV5-1 and TRBJ2-5; TRBD2 matches at 8 bases. The germline V gene has CDR1 SGHRS and CDR2 YFSETQ. The CDR3 length is 16 residues. The junction had 10 bases not matched to a gene; V was cut back by 4 bases and J by 2 bases. The CDR3 DNA reads as TGCGCCAGCAGCCTAGGCGGGGGGTCCGTACAAGAGACCCAGTACTTC. This gives the protein CASSLGGGSVQETQYF.

This clone was detected only a few times. The chain employs TRBV11-3 and TRBJ2-2; D unresolved. V was trimmed by 7 bases and J by 9 bases, leaving 9 bases between them. This CDR3 region has 11 residues. Germline CDR1 and CDR2: SGHNT and YENEEA. CDR3 coding DNA: TGTGCCAGCACCACGAGCAGGGAGCTGTTTTTT. Translated: CASTTSRELFF.

A few counts support this clone. This sequence joins TRBV27 and TRBJ2-7; 7 bases match TRBD1. V dropped 6 bases and J dropped 1; count of bases not matched to a gene: 3. The CDR3 runs to 13 residues. Germline CDR1 MNHEY, CDR2 SMNVEV (reference sequence). The CDR3, as DNA: TGTGCCAGCAGCCCGGGACAGTCCTACGAGCAGTACTTC. Its translation is CASSPGQSYEQYF.